These 19 T cell receptor beta chains came from one sample sequenced in a study of T cell responses to AZD1222 COVID-19 vaccine. Assay: immunoSEQ multiplex PCR; the TCRdb copy retains only in-frame clones and omits some. The sample holds roughly 160,000 clones; 85% to 95% are singletons and the top ten take 0.7% to 0.9%. The specimen was peripheral blood, collected on day 0 of AZD1222 vaccination. The receptors originated from an adult in good health.

The rearrangement uses TRBV6-5 and TRBJ1-2; TRBD1 aligns across 10 bases. This CDR3 spans 13 amino acids. V lost 6 bases, J lost 4 bases, and 2 bases stayed unmatched. CDR1 MNHEY and CDR2 SVGAGI come from the germline V gene. This CDR3 is CASRWTGGYGYTF. CDR3 nucleotides: TGTGCCAGCAGATGGACAGGGGGCTATGGCTACACCTTC.

The chain recombines TRBV10-3 with TRBJ1-2; D is unresolved. The CDR3 sequence is 16 residues long. Germline lookup yields CDR1 ENHRY and CDR2 SYGVKD. The V end lost 3 bases, the J end lost 6 bases, and 20 bases lay between the germline ends. The CDR3 coding sequence is TGTGCCATCAGTGACATCCGTCCAATTGTCGGGAATGGCTACACCTTC. It translates to CAISDIRPIVGNGYTF.

The chain links TRBV28 to TRBJ2-1; D remains ambiguous. The CDR3 is made up of 14 amino acids. The germline gives CDR1 MDHEN, CDR2 SYDVKM. Between the trimmed V and J ends, which lost 3 bases and 1 base, there was a span of 7 bases. Here the CDR3 reads CASSLMVSYNEQFF. The CDR3 nucleotides are TGTGCCAGCAGTTTGATGGTATCCTACAATGAGCAGTTCTTC.

The V gene is TRBV19, the J gene TRBJ1-6; TRBD1 matches at 7 bases. CDR3 length: 14 residues. Germline CDR1 and CDR2: LNHDA and SQIVND (reference sequence). Germline trimming cut 6 bases from V and 7 bases from J; bases unmatched to any gene: 6. CDR3: CASREDRRNSPLHF. Here the CDR3 DNA reads TGTGCCAGTAGGGAGGACAGGCGAAATTCACCCCTCCACTTT.

This chain joins TRBV7-9 and TRBJ1-1; no firm D call. The CDR3 is 13 amino acids. V was trimmed by 3 bases and J by 2 bases, leaving 7 bases between them. Germline values: CDR1 SEHNR, CDR2 FQNEAQ (reference sequence). The CDR3 DNA reads TGTGCCAGCAGCTTCAGCAGCAACACTGAAGCTTTCTTT. Protein product: CASSFSSNTEAFF.

The chain recombines TRBV6-5 with TRBJ2-1, with D possibly matching TRBD1 (6 bases). The CDR3 contains 14 residues. The germline V gene has CDR1 MNHEY and CDR2 SVGAGI. V shed 4 bases and J shed 6 bases, with 13 bases lying between them. CDR3 loop: CASSSDRSGNEQFF. DNA of the CDR3: TGTGCCAGCAGTTCTGACAGGTCTGGCAATGAGCAGTTCTTC.

This chain uses TRBV28 with TRBJ1-2, with D tentatively TRBD1 (5 bases). With 3 bases removed from V and 6 bases from J, the gap between germline ends came to 17 bases. Germline assignment: CDR1 MDHEN and CDR2 SYDVKM. The CDR3 has 15 residues. CDR3 sequence reads: CASSLDVAGGDGYTF. CDR3 DNA: TGTGCCAGCAGTTTGGATGTGGCAGGAGGGGATGGCTACACCTTC.

The chain is built from TRBV19 and TRBJ1-5; TRBD1 matches 8 bases. The V segment lost 7 bases and the J segment 0 bases; nucleotides outside the gene matches: 11. The CDR3 length is 17 residues. In germline, CDR1 is LNHDA, CDR2 SQIVND (reference sequence). For the CDR3, the DNA is TGTGCCAGTACCCCAGGGTGGGGACAGGATAGCAATCAGCCCCAGCATTTT. This sequence encodes CASTPGWGQDSNQPQHF. Filled out from reference TRBV19 and TRBJ1-5, the complete variable domain reads DGGITQSPKYLFRKEGQNVTLSCEQNLNHDAMYWYRQDPGQGLRLIYYSQIVNDFQKGDIAEGYSVSREKKESFPLTVTSAQKNPTAFYLCASTPGWGQDSNQPQHFGDGTRLSIL.

The chain combines TRBV5-1 with TRBJ2-1; D is unclear. With 2 bases removed from V and 4 bases from J, the gap between germline ends came to 4 bases. This CDR3 is 12 amino acids long. CDR1 SGHRS and CDR2 YFSETQ come from the germline V gene. This chain's CDR3 is CASSFGYNEQFF. The CDR3 coding sequence is TGCGCCAGCAGCTTCGGGTACAATGAGCAGTTCTTC.

The chain couples TRBV7-2 to TRBJ2-3; no firm D call. The germline CDR1 and CDR2 sequences are SGHTA and FQGNSA. The CDR3 runs 13 residues. The ends were cut back, 1 base at V and 2 bases at J, with 4 bases in the middle. CDR3: CASSLVYTDTQYF. The CDR3, as DNA: TGTGCCAGCAGCTTAGTGTACACAGATACGCAGTATTTT.

The chain has TRBV3-1 (or the pseudogene TRBV3-2) and TRBJ1-6; no clear D gene. The germline CDR1 and CDR2 sequences are LGHDT and YNNKEL (reference sequence). V was clipped by 4 bases and J by 0 bases, with 7 bases between them. The CDR3 extends over 15 amino acids. CDR3 residues: CASSPMGSYNSPLHF. The CDR3 DNA reads as TGTGCCAGCAGCCCCATGGGCTCCTATAATTCACCCCTCCACTTT.

The genes are TRBV12-5 and TRBJ1-1, with D possibly TRBD1 on 6 matching bases. V shed 0 bases and J shed 0 bases, with 17 bases lying between them. Germline values: CDR1 LGHNT, CDR2 FRNRAP. The CDR3 length is 18 residues. The CDR3 bases are TGTGCTAGTGGTTTGGTATCAGGGGCAGGGAGGATGAACACTGAAGCTTTCTTT. This gives the protein CASGLVSGAGRMNTEAFF. Filled out from reference TRBV12-5 and TRBJ1-1, the complete variable domain reads DARVTQTPRHKVTEMGQEVTMRCQPILGHNTVFWYRQTMMQGLELLAYFRNRAPLDDSGMPKDRFSAEMPDATLATLKIQPSEPRDSAVYFCASGLVSGAGRMNTEAFFGQGTRLTVV.

The rearrangement links TRBV19 to TRBJ1-5, with a tentative D call TRBD1 (6 bases). CDR3 length: 16 residues. The germline V and J ends were trimmed by 3 bases and 5 bases, with 17 bases remaining between them. The germline V gene encodes CDR1 LNHDA and CDR2 SQIVND (reference sequence). The CDR3 nucleotides read TGTGCCAGTAGTATTGTAGGGGCACAGGGACATCAGCCCCAGCATTTT. Its protein product is CASSIVGAQGHQPQHF.

This clone appeared once. CDR3 protein: CASSRYYQGAGETQYF. The CDR3 DNA sequence: TGTGCCAGCAGCCGTTATTATCAGGGGGCGGGAGAGACCCAGTACTTC. The genes are TRBV11-2 and TRBJ2-5; 8 bases fit TRBD1. The germline gives CDR1 SGHAT, CDR2 FQNNGV. The CDR3 extends over 16 amino acids. V shed 5 bases, J shed 4 bases, and the junction held 12 bases outside the gene matches.

The rearrangement uses TRBV12-5 and TRBJ2-1; either TRBD1 or TRBD2 may fit D (5 bases each). Germline-derived CDR1 and CDR2 are LGHNT and FRNRAP. V lost 7 bases, J lost 5 bases, and 21 bases lay in between. The CDR3 contains 16 residues. CDR3 in DNA: TGTGCTAGTGCCACGACGGGGCTGGGACCAGACAATGAGCAGTTCTTC. This translates into CASATTGLGPDNEQFF.

The gene calls are TRBV11-2 and TRBJ2-5; 8 bases are a match to TRBD2. In germline, CDR1 is SGHAT, CDR2 FQNNGV. The CDR3 runs to 14 residues. With 2 bases clipped from V and 5 bases from J, the junction kept 4 bases outside the gene matches. CDR3 in amino acids: CASSLRTSWETQYF. The CDR3 DNA is TGTGCCAGCAGCTTAAGGACTAGCTGGGAGACCCAGTACTTC.

The chain employs TRBV5-6 and TRBJ2-1; no firm D call. This CDR3 contains 13 residues. Trimming cost V 0 bases and J 7 bases, with 8 bases left between them. Germline V gene lookup returns CDR1 SGHDT and CDR2 YYEEEE. This CDR3 reads CASSLDWGNEQFF. In DNA form, the CDR3 reads TGTGCCAGCAGCTTGGATTGGGGAAATGAGCAGTTCTTC.

The CDR3 spells CASSTTGANYGYTF. CDR3 DNA sequence: TGTGCCAGCAGCACGACAGGAGCTAACTATGGCTACACCTTC. This sequence joins TRBV7-2 and TRBJ1-2, with a possible D match to TRBD1 (6 bases). This CDR3 has 14 amino acids. The germline V gene has CDR1 SGHTA and CDR2 FQGNSA. Trimming took 5 bases from V and 0 from J, leaving 10 bases between them.

The J gene is TRBJ2-5, the V gene TRBV3-1 (or the pseudogene TRBV3-2), with 12 bases identical to TRBD2. The length of the CDR3 is 14 residues. Trimming at V came to 8 bases and at J to 5 bases, leaving 6 bases not matched to a gene. Germline CDR1 and CDR2: LGHDT and YNNKEL (reference sequence). As DNA, the CDR3 is TGTGCCAGCTACACTACTAGCGGGGGGGAGACCCAGTACTTC. Translation: CASYTTSGGETQYF.